This T cell receptor (beta chain) was retrieved from a study of control samples from healthy donors and cancer patients. The table came from immunoSEQ multiplex PCR; TCRdb's copy has only in-frame clones and leaves some out. Of 30,000 to 40,000 clones detected, approximately 93% appear once; the ten largest clones hold over 1.5%. Sequencing was carried out using PBMCs. The receptor was isolated from a man aged 35 to 55 with colorectal cancer.

As DNA, the CDR3 is TGTGCCAGCAGGACCCAAAAGGGCTATGGCTACACCTTC. It yields the protein CASRTQKGYGYTF. The chain combines TRBV12-3 or TRBV12-4 with TRBJ1-2; D not resolved. This CDR3 contains 13 residues. Between the trimmed V and J ends, which lost 6 bases and 4 bases, there was a span of 12 bases.